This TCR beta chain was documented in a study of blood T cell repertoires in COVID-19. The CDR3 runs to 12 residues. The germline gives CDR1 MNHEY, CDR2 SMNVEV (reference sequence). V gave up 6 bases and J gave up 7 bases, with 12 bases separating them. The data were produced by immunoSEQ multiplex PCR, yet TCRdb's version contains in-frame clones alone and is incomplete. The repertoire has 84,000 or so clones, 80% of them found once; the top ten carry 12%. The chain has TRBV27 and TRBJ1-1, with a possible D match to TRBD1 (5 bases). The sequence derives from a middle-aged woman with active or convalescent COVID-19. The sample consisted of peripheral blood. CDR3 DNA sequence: TGTGCCAGCAGGGGGCTGGGGGGTGAAGCTTTCTTT. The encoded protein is CASRGLGGEAFF.